Listed below are T cell receptor beta chains from one sample, sequenced in a study of T cells in Graves' hyperthyroidism and ophthalmopathy. A single record per CDR3 protein comes from TCRdb applying MiXCR to the multiplex PCR reads. The sample records more than 550,000 distinct CDR3 sequences, 18% being singletons. The sample was blood. The source is a woman between 50 and 59 years old with Graves' hyperthyroidism that later progressed to Graves' ophthalmopathy. CDR3s include the opening cysteine and the closing phenylalanine or tryptophan. A D gene is named only where the DNA matches it firmly. Clone size appears in some rows only: once, few, many, or a class for an expanded clone.

abundance	d_gene	v_gene	j_gene	CDR3aa	CDR3nt
NA	NA	TRBV9	TRBJ2-7	CASSAGTRAYEQYF	TGTGCCAGCAGCGCCGGGACAAGGGCCTACGAGCAGTACTTC
few	NA	TRBV9	TRBJ1-3	CASSQFPGGGNTIYF	TGTGCCAGCAGTCAATTCCCGGGTGGTGGAAACACCATATATTTT
many	NA	TRBV5-1	TRBJ1-1	CASSPGPGTEAFF	TGCGCCAGCAGCCCGGGACCTGGGACTGAAGCTTTCTTT
NA	NA	TRBV20-1	TRBJ2-1	CSARGYREINEQFF	TGCAGTGCTAGAGGTTACCGGGAGATCAATGAGCAGTTCTTC
NA	NA	TRBV7-9	TRBJ2-2	CASSFLSSGRLNTGELFF	TGTGCCAGCAGCTTTCTCAGTTCTGGCAGGTTGAACACCGGGGAGCTGTTTTTT
NA	NA	TRBV6-5	TRBJ1-6	CASSYQGLNSPLHF	TGTGCCAGCAGTTACCAGGGTCTCAATTCACCCCTCCACTTT
many	TRBD1	TRBV20-1	TRBJ1-6	CSARTDRDSPLHF	TGCAGTGCTCGCACGGACAGGGATTCACCCCTCCACTTT
NA	TRBD1	TRBV7-9	TRBJ2-7	CASSHSGTAIDEQYF	TGTGCCAGCAGCCACTCCGGGACAGCGATCGACGAGCAGTACTTC
many	TRBD1	TRBV27	TRBJ2-7	CASSQGQEYEQYF	TGTGCCAGCAGTCAGGGACAGGAGTACGAGCAGTACTTC
many	NA	TRBV28	TRBJ2-7	CASGTVTYEQYF	TGTGCCAGCGGGACGGTAACCTACGAGCAGTACTTC
NA	NA	TRBV27	TRBJ1-2	CASSPKTLQTQNYGYTF	TGTGCCAGCAGTCCAAAAACTCTCCAGACACAAAACTATGGCTACACCTTC
NA	TRBD1	TRBV10-3	TRBJ1-2	CATLGQGDGYTF	TGTGCCACGTTAGGACAGGGGGACGGCTACACCTTC
few	NA	TRBV6-5	TRBJ2-3	CASSYSTGPTDTQYF	TGTGCCAGCAGTTACTCGACAGGTCCCACAGATACGCAGTATTTT
NA	NA	TRBV5-1	TRBJ2-1	CASSGGWTYNEQFF	TGCGCCAGCAGTGGGGGGTGGACCTACAATGAGCAGTTCTTC
NA	NA	TRBV3-1	TRBJ2-1	CASSQVTGPIVF	TGTGCCAGCAGCCAAGTGACAGGCCCAATAGTCTTC
once	TRBD1	TRBV9	TRBJ1-2	CASSRQGAVYGYTF	TGTGCCAGCAGCAGACAGGGGGCTGTCTATGGCTACACCTTC
NA	NA	TRBV30	TRBJ2-1	CAWTKGGGLGEQFF	TGTGCCTGGACCAAAGGTGGGGGGCTCGGGGAGCAGTTCTTC
NA	TRBD1	TRBV12-3/TRBV12-4	TRBJ2-1	CASRPGTAYNEQFF	TGTGCCAGCAGGCCGGGGACAGCCTACAATGAGCAGTTCTTC
NA	TRBD1	TRBV9	TRBJ2-2	CASSAQTGTNTGELFF	TGTGCCAGCAGCGCCCAGACAGGGACGAACACCGGGGAGCTGTTTTTT
NA	TRBD2	TRBV20-1	TRBJ2-2	CSARVGGLGLTGELFF	TGCAGTGCTAGAGTAGGAGGACTAGGTCTCACCGGGGAGCTGTTTTTT
NA	NA	TRBV3-1	TRBJ2-1	CASSQDLTDTYNEQFF	TGTGCCAGCAGCCAGGACTTGACGGATACCTACAATGAGCAGTTCTTC
NA	NA	TRBV13	TRBJ2-3	CASSYSTGDNTDTQYF	TGTGCCAGCAGCTATTCGACAGGAGATAACACAGATACGCAGTATTTT
NA	NA	TRBV3-1	TRBJ2-7	CASTPSSAGAQYF	TGTGCCAGCACCCCTTCTAGCGCCGGCGCGCAGTACTTC
many	NA	TRBV18	TRBJ1-1	CASAPGNTEAFF	TGTGCCAGCGCACCCGGGAACACTGAAGCTTTCTTT
NA	NA	TRBV20-1	TRBJ1-4	CSARAPGTNEKLFF	TGCAGTGCTAGGGCCCCGGGGACTAATGAAAAACTGTTTTTT
many	NA	TRBV2	TRBJ1-5	CASSEWGNQPQHF	TGTGCCAGCAGTGAATGGGGCAATCAGCCCCAGCATTTT
many	NA	TRBV27	TRBJ1-1	CASSFAFNTEAFF	TGTGCCAGCAGTTTTGCATTCAACACTGAAGCTTTCTTT
NA	NA	TRBV20-1	TRBJ2-7	CSAEPSGFYEQYF	TGCAGTGCCGAGCCTTCGGGGTTCTACGAGCAGTACTTC
NA	NA	TRBV6-1	TRBJ2-7	CASSARSDGEQYF	TGTGCCAGCAGTGCCCGGTCGGACGGGGAGCAGTACTTC
NA	TRBD1	TRBV20-1	TRBJ1-5	CSARVGTGADQPQHF	TGCAGTGCTAGAGTGGGGACAGGCGCCGATCAGCCCCAGCATTTT
many	TRBD1	TRBV27	TRBJ1-2	CASSSPGGGHYGYTF	TGTGCCAGCAGTTCACCAGGGGGCGGCCACTATGGCTACACCTTC
many	NA	TRBV3-1	TRBJ2-7	CASSLRYEQYF	TGTGCCAGCAGCCTCCGCTACGAGCAGTACTTC
many	TRBD1	TRBV6-1	TRBJ1-6	CAGSGTDSYNSPLHF	TGTGCCGGGTCCGGGACAGACTCCTATAATTCACCCCTCCACTTT
NA	NA	TRBV7-6	TRBJ2-7	CASSLDPSRVLAYEQYF	TGTGCCAGCAGCTTAGATCCCTCCAGGGTACTGGCTTACGAGCAGTACTTC
few	NA	TRBV30	TRBJ2-3	CAWSVATYTQYF	TGTGCCTGGAGTGTAGCCACCTATACGCAGTATTTT
few	NA	TRBV5-4	TRBJ1-6	CASSLSTGLSPLHF	TGTGCCAGCAGCTTGTCTACAGGGCTTTCACCCCTCCACTTT
NA	NA	TRBV7-2	TRBJ1-3	CASSLALGSRREDTIYF	TGTGCCAGCAGCTTAGCGCTTGGCAGCCGCCGGGAGGACACCATATATTTT
few	NA	TRBV9	TRBJ1-2	CASSVDPVHGYTF	TGTGCCAGCAGCGTAGATCCGGTGCATGGCTACACCTTC
NA	NA	TRBV6-2/TRBV6-3	TRBJ1-5	CASRRRGAGNNQPQHF	TGTGCCAGCAGACGCAGGGGAGCGGGGAACAATCAGCCCCAGCATTTT
few	TRBD1	TRBV6-6	TRBJ2-5	CASSYSRQGLETQYF	TGTGCCAGCAGTTACTCAAGACAGGGTTTGGAGACCCAGTACTTC
many	TRBD1	TRBV6-1	TRBJ1-2	CASSGTGVGYGYTF	TGTGCCAGCAGTGGAACAGGGGTCGGCTATGGCTACACCTTC
NA	TRBD2	TRBV20-1	TRBJ2-7	CSARGAGDAYEQYF	TGCAGTGCTAGAGGAGCGGGGGACGCCTACGAGCAGTACTTC
few	NA	TRBV13	TRBJ2-5	CAGSREGGAQETQYF	TGTGCCGGCAGCCGTGAAGGGGGGGCTCAAGAGACCCAGTACTTC
many	NA	TRBV5-1	TRBJ2-7	CASSFTSQRPYEQYF	TGCGCCAGCAGCTTCACATCCCAGAGGCCCTACGAGCAGTACTTC
many	TRBD1	TRBV12-3/TRBV12-4	TRBJ2-3	CASRQSTGGLSTDTQYF	TGTGCCAGCAGGCAATCGACAGGGGGATTAAGCACAGATACGCAGTATTTT
NA	NA	TRBV7-2	TRBJ1-6	CASSLVRGRLDSPLHF	TGTGCCAGCAGCTTAGTTAGAGGCAGACTGGATTCACCCCTCCACTTT
NA	NA	TRBV4-1	TRBJ2-7	CASSQDGRMPYEQYF	TGCGCCAGCAGCCAAGATGGCCGGATGCCCTACGAGCAGTACTTC
NA	NA	TRBV11-2	TRBJ1-1	CASSSQGAATPWELNTEAFF	TGTGCCAGCAGCTCCCAGGGTGCCGCGACCCCTTGGGAGTTGAACACTGAAGCTTTCTTT
many	TRBD1	TRBV7-2	TRBJ2-7	CASSATPGTGPYEQYF	TGTGCCAGCAGCGCCACCCCCGGGACAGGGCCCTACGAGCAGTACTTC
NA	NA	TRBV2	TRBJ1-5	CASSEQPSGNQPQHF	TGTGCCAGCAGTGAACAGCCTTCAGGTAATCAGCCCCAGCATTTT
NA	NA	TRBV12-3/TRBV12-4	TRBJ1-4	CASRFGQDEKLFF	TGTGCCAGCAGGTTCGGACAAGATGAAAAACTGTTTTTT
many	TRBD1	TRBV13	TRBJ2-3	CASSLVQGAGTDTQYF	TGTGCCAGCAGCTTAGTTCAGGGGGCAGGCACAGATACGCAGTATTTT
many	NA	TRBV7-6	TRBJ2-6	CASSPTKSGANVLTF	TGTGCCAGCAGCCCTACAAAATCTGGGGCCAACGTCCTGACTTTC
NA	NA	TRBV20-1	TRBJ1-2	CSARGPIYNYGYTF	TGCAGTGCTAGAGGTCCGATTTATAACTATGGCTACACCTTC
many	NA	TRBV30	TRBJ1-1	CAWSVREDTEAFF	TGTGCCTGGAGTGTAAGGGAGGACACTGAAGCTTTCTTT
many	NA	TRBV12-3/TRBV12-4	TRBJ1-1	CASSLGGSRSVNTEAFF	TGTGCCAGCAGTTTAGGGGGGTCACGGTCGGTGAACACTGAAGCTTTCTTT
many	TRBD2	TRBV4-1	TRBJ2-4	CASSPGLAGGRAKNIQYF	TGTGCCAGCAGTCCGGGACTAGCGGGGGGTCGAGCCAAAAACATTCAGTACTTC